Listed here is a single TCR beta chain. This CDR3 is also generated by other DNA sequences in the sample. This sample stems from a study of blood T cell repertoires in COVID-19. Methods used by the authors: For nucleated cells, counts were estimated from reference gene primer amplification. The protocol was immunoSEQ multiplex PCR, while the TCRdb copy is restricted to in-frame clones and leaves out a portion. The DNA was the basis for D and trimming; V, J and clone size are from that table. The profile shows 70,000 or so clones, 86% of them singletons. Trimming took off 0 bases at V and 6 bases at J, with 12 bases between the two ends. CDR3 length: 15 amino acids. Germline V lookup: CDR1 SGHVS, CDR2 FQNEAQ.

The sequence was collected from a man younger than 45 with acute or convalescent COVID-19. Specimen: peripheral blood. V gene TRBV7-8 combines with J gene TRBJ1-5; D perhaps matches TRBD1 (5 bases). CDR3 protein: CASSLAGQGGQPQHF. For the CDR3, the DNA is TGTGCCAGCAGCTTAGCGGGGCAGGGAGGTCAGCCCCAGCATTTT.